The 5 T cell receptor beta chains reported below all come from one sample, sequenced in a study of shared clonotypes between healthy human individuals. The protocol was immunoSEQ multiplex PCR, while the TCRdb copy is restricted to in-frame clones and leaves out a portion. The sample has around 600,000 clones, about 95% seen once. Cells designated naive CD8 were CD45RO-negative and were positively selected for CCR7, with terminally differentiated effector memory CD45RA+ cells excluded. Sequencing was carried out using naive CD8+ T cells sorted from blood. Receptors were obtained from a woman in her twenties or thirties in good health.

This sequence joins TRBV7-2 and TRBJ2-3; D gene ambiguous. Trimming shortened V by 3 bases and J by 2 bases, and 9 bases separated the two germline ends. The CDR3 extends over 14 amino acids. CDR1 and CDR2 (germline): SGHTA, FQGNSA. In nucleotides, the CDR3 is TGTGCCAGCAGCTTGCTAACGCCCACAGATACGCAGTATTTT. This encodes CASSLLTPTDTQYF.

This clone was recorded a few times. The chain uses TRBV30 and TRBJ1-1; TRBD1 matches 7 bases. Germline V CDR1 and CDR2: GTSNPN, SVGIG (reference sequence). The CDR3 contains 13 residues. V was clipped by 7 bases and J by 1 base; unmatched bases: 6. The CDR3 DNA reads as TGTGCCTCCTCTCACAGGGGGAACACTGAAGCTTTCTTT. Protein: CASSHRGNTEAFF.

The chain has TRBV4-1 and TRBJ2-2, with D perhaps TRBD2 (6 bases). From germline, CDR1 is MGHRA and CDR2 YSYEKL. The V end lost 5 bases, the J end lost 7 bases, and 17 bases lay between the germline ends. This CDR3 region has 15 residues. The chain's CDR3 is CASSVPGTAFGELFF. For the CDR3, the DNA is TGCGCCAGCAGCGTGCCCGGGACTGCTTTCGGGGAGCTGTTTTTT.

This chain uses TRBV5-6 with TRBJ1-1, with no clear D. This CDR3 region has 12 residues. Germline CDR1 SGHDT, CDR2 YYEEEE. V was trimmed by 6 bases and J by 1 base, leaving 7 bases between them. The CDR3 region has the DNA TGTGCCAGCACAGGTTCGAACACTGAAGCTTTCTTT. The encoded protein is CASTGSNTEAFF.

The chain has TRBV6-5 and TRBJ2-7; perhaps TRBD1 as D (7 bases). CDR3 length equals 13 residues. Germline V gene lookup returns CDR1 MNHEY and CDR2 SVGAGI. Trimming took off 1 base at V and 6 bases at J, with 10 bases between the two ends. The CDR3 sequence: CASSYWQGGEQYF. The CDR3 coding sequence is TGTGCCAGCAGTTACTGGCAGGGGGGCGAGCAGTACTTC.